Presented here are 8 T cell receptor beta chains from one specimen sequenced in a study of T cells after yellow fever vaccination. TCRdb called the 5' RACE reads again in MiXCR, with one record for every CDR3 protein. This sample carries about 20,000 distinct CDR3 sequences, approximately 5.2% of them seen once, and the ten largest clones take over 15%. This specimen consisted of PBMCs, either bulk or a sorted T-cell subset (CD4+, CD8+, memory, or dextramer-sorted; not recorded which), obtained about 41 days after the first yellow fever vaccination. The source is a man between 18 and 29 years old who received the YFV17D yellow fever vaccine.

This clonotype has ten or more counts. A much larger clonotype is one base distant, so this may be a read error. The chain has TRBV20-1 and TRBJ2-2, with a weak D call TRBD2 (7 bases). The germline CDR1 and CDR2 sequences are DFQATT and SNEGSKA (reference sequence). The length of the CDR3 is 17 residues. CDR3 sequence reads: CCARDPGAGAHTGELFF. CDR3 nucleotides: TGCTGTGCTAGAGACCCAGGGGCGGGGGCCCACACCGGGGAGCTGTTTTTT.

This clonotype was counted many times. The gene calls are TRBV5-5 and TRBJ1-5; no definite D call. The V end lost 1 base, the J end lost 6 bases, and 8 bases lay between the germline ends. In germline, CDR1 is SGHKS, CDR2 YYEKEE (reference sequence). This CDR3 spans 13 amino acids. CDR3 residues: CASSLRWSQPQHF. The DNA of the CDR3 is TGTGCCAGCAGCTTGCGTTGGAGTCAGCCCCAGCATTTT.

This clonotype was seen ten or more times. V and J are TRBV5-4 and TRBJ1-6; D is unclear. The CDR3 extends over 18 amino acids. Per the germline V gene, CDR1 is SGHNT and CDR2 is YYREEE (reference sequence). V was trimmed by 3 bases and J by 0 bases, leaving 16 bases between them. The CDR3: CASSSGGVLSSYNSPLHF. In nucleotides, the CDR3 is TGTGCCAGCAGCTCTGGCGGGGTCCTGAGCTCCTATAATTCACCCCTCCACTTT. The full variable domain, in which reference TRBV5-4 and TRBJ1-6 provide the parts outside the CDR3, is ETGVTQSPTHLIKTRGQQVTLRCSSQSGHNTVSWYQQALGQGPQFIFQYYREEENGRGNFPPRFSGLQFPNYSSELNVNALELDDSALYLCASSSGGVLSSYNSPLHFGNGTRLTVT.

This clonotype showed up many times. V and J are TRBV28 and TRBJ2-3; weak D call: TRBD1 (5 bases). Germline V CDR1 and CDR2: MDHEN, SYDVKM. CDR3 size: 15 residues. V was trimmed by 7 bases and J by 0 bases, leaving 14 bases between them. The DNA of the CDR3 is TGTGCCAGCACCGAGACAGTTACTAGCACAGATACGCAGTATTTT. This gives the protein CASTETVTSTDTQYF. The complete variable domain, with remaining parts taken from reference TRBV28 and TRBJ2-3, reads DVKVTQSSRYLVKRTGEKVFLECVQDMDHENMFWYRQDPGLGLRLIYFSYDVKMKEKGDIPEGYSVSREKKERFSLILESASTNQTSMYLCASTETVTSTDTQYFGPGTRLTVL.

This clonotype was picked up many times. The J gene is TRBJ2-1, the V gene TRBV18; D is possibly TRBD1 or TRBD2 (5 bases each). CDR3 length equals 16 residues. Germline assignment: CDR1 KGHSH and CDR2 LQKENI. V dropped 1 base and J dropped 5 bases, with 15 bases sitting between them. The CDR3 DNA reads as TGTGCCAGCTCACCACAAAGGGGACCTTCTAACAATGAGCAGTTCTTC. Its protein is CASSPQRGPSNNEQFF.

This clonotype was seen many times. The chain employs TRBV7-2 and TRBJ1-6; 7 positions agree with TRBD1. Germline CDR1 is SGHTA and CDR2 is FQGNSA. The CDR3 covers 12 residues. Losses at the gene ends were 3 bases for V and 13 bases for J; bases not matched to a gene: 3. CDR3 sequence reads: CASSLGQLPLHF. CDR3 sequence (DNA): TGTGCCAGCAGCTTGGGACAGCTTCCCCTCCACTTT.

This clonotype was recorded many times. V is TRBV24-1 and J is TRBJ2-5; perhaps TRBD1 as D (6 bases). From germline, CDR1 is KGHDR and CDR2 SFDVKD. The V gene lost 0 bases and the J gene lost 6 bases, with 19 bases spanning the gap. The length of the CDR3 is 17 residues. CDR3 DNA sequence: TGTGCCACCAGTGATTTGGACCCGCTCAGGGGTGAAAAGACCCAGTACTTC. Translation gives CATSDLDPLRGEKTQYF.

In its sample, this clonotype was seen many times. The CDR3 protein is CASSTPNTGELFF. In nucleotides, the CDR3 is TGTGCCAGCAGTACCCCAAACACCGGGGAGCTGTTTTTT. The rearrangement joins TRBV25-1 to TRBJ2-2; D remains ambiguous. This CDR3 comprises 13 residues. The V and J ends lost 5 bases and 2 bases respectively, with 6 bases between them. Germline loops: CDR1 MGHDK, CDR2 SYGVNS. Complete variable domain (other parts from reference TRBV25-1 and TRBJ2-2): EADIYQTPRYLVIGTGKKITLECSQTMGHDKMYWYQQDPGMELHLIHYSYGVNSTEKGDLSSESTVSRIRTEHFPLTLESARPSHTSQYLCASSTPNTGELFFGEGSRLTVL.